Shown below are 14 T cell receptor beta chains from a single sample sequenced in a study of shared clonotypes between healthy human individuals. Libraries were prepared by immunoSEQ multiplex PCR; TCRdb keeps only in-frame clonotypes and omits some of them. The table records some 1.5 million clones, under 99% of them present only once. The specimen sequenced was naive CD4+ T cells sorted from blood. Subset specified: CD45RA+ positively selected. All receptors come from a man aged 30-40 years in good health.

V is TRBV6-4 and J is TRBJ2-2; D remains ambiguous. The germline V gene has CDR1 MRHNA and CDR2 SNTAGT. This CDR3 is 14 amino acids long. Trimming stripped 5 bases from V and 6 bases from J, with 13 bases between. CDR3 nucleotides: TGTGCCAGCAGTTCCCAGCAAGGGTCCGGGGAGCTGTTTTTT. Its translation is CASSSQQGSGELFF.

The chain is built from TRBV5-4 and TRBJ1-1; no firm D call. CDR3 size: 14 residues. Looked up from germline, CDR1 is SGHNT and CDR2 is YYREEE (reference sequence). Trimming removed 3 bases at V and 3 bases at J, with 12 bases between. This chain's CDR3 is CASSSRNGDTEAFF. In DNA, the CDR3 is TGTGCCAGCAGCTCAAGAAATGGCGACACTGAAGCTTTCTTT.

Only one count was recorded for this clone. This sequence joins TRBV7-9 and TRBJ2-3; TRBD2 matches at 8 bases. The CDR3 extends over 16 amino acids. V lost 4 bases and J lost 0; bases outside the gene matches: 6. CDR1 and CDR2 (germline): SEHNR, FQNEAQ (reference sequence). For the CDR3, the DNA is TGTGCCAGCAGCTCCACACTAGCGGTTAGCACAGATACGCAGTATTTT. Its translation is CASSSTLAVSTDTQYF.

The CDR3 loop is CASSRGQGSDTQYF. The CDR3 DNA sequence: TGTGCCAGTAGTCGAGGACAGGGCTCAGATACGCAGTATTTT. The rearrangement uses TRBV19 and TRBJ2-3; 8 nucleotides agree with TRBD1. The CDR3 has 14 residues. Germline V gene lookup returns CDR1 LNHDA and CDR2 SQIVND (reference sequence). The J segment lost 4 bases and the V segment lost 5 bases, leaving 5 bases of the junction unmatched. Variable domain in full (rest from reference TRBV19 and TRBJ2-3): DGGITQSPKYLFRKEGQNVTLSCEQNLNHDAMYWYRQDPGQGLRLIYYSQIVNDFQKGDIAEGYSVSREKKESFPLTVTSAQKNPTAFYLCASSRGQGSDTQYFGPGTRLTVL.

On this clone: Other nucleotide sequences in the sample specify the same CDR3. V usage is TRBV6-5 and J usage is TRBJ1-3; TRBD1 agrees at 9 bases. Germline trimming cut 0 bases from V and 2 bases from J; bases unmatched to any gene: 2. This CDR3 region has 16 residues. Looked up from germline, CDR1 is MNHEY and CDR2 is SVGAGI. CDR3 loop: CASSYSGTGTGNTIYF. In DNA, the CDR3 is TGTGCCAGCAGTTACTCGGGGACAGGGACTGGAAACACCATATATTTT.

The chain joins TRBV4-3 to TRBJ2-5, with 7 bases aligning to TRBD1. From germline, CDR1 is LGHNA and CDR2 YSLEER. The CDR3 totals 18 residues. The junction had 12 bases not matched to a gene; V was cut back by 0 bases and J by 2 bases. CDR3 in DNA: TGCGCCAGCAGCCAAGACGTGGATTCCAGGGGGTATCAAGAGACCCAGTACTTC. Amino acid sequence: CASSQDVDSRGYQETQYF.

The V gene is TRBV5-1, the J gene TRBJ2-2; the match to TRBD2 covers 9 bases. The V gene end was trimmed by 0 bases and the J gene end by 7 bases; junction bases not matched to a gene: 7. This CDR3 region has 16 residues. Per the germline V gene, CDR1 is SGHRS and CDR2 is YFSETQ. The CDR3 region has the DNA TGCGCCAGCAGCTTGGTAGCGGGAGTCGTCAACGGGGAGCTGTTTTTT. Amino acids: CASSLVAGVVNGELFF. Supplemented by reference TRBV5-1 and TRBJ2-2, the full variable domain reads KAGVTQTPRYLIKTRGQQVTLSCSPISGHRSVSWYQQTPGQGLQFLFEYFSETQRNKGNFPGRFSGRQFSNSRSEMNVSTLELGDSALYLCASSLVAGVVNGELFFGEGSRLTVL.

The V call is TRBV6-1, the J call TRBJ2-7; TRBD1 might be the D (5 bases). Trimming cost V 6 bases and J 0 bases, with 12 bases left between them. CDR3 length: 14 amino acids. Germline CDR1 and CDR2: MNHNS and SASEGT. CDR3 amino acids: CASRTEPISYEQYF. CDR3 nucleotide sequence: TGTGCCAGCAGGACAGAGCCTATCTCCTACGAGCAGTACTTC.

This rearrangement joins TRBV18 to TRBJ1-2; D is possibly TRBD1 (6 bases). V lost 1 base and J 4 bases, leaving 16 bases between the germline ends. CDR3 length equals 16 residues. CDR1 and CDR2 from the germline V gene are KGHSH and LQKENI. The CDR3 nucleotides read TGTGCCAGCTCACCACAGACGGGGGCCGTCTCCTATGGCTACACCTTC. Amino acid sequence: CASSPQTGAVSYGYTF.

The chain is built from TRBV28 and TRBJ2-6; D remains unclear. Per germline, CDR1 MDHEN and CDR2 SYDVKM. This CDR3 is 17 amino acids long. The ends were cut back, 7 bases at V and 1 base at J, with 17 bases in the middle. The CDR3 sequence: CASTPIGQWSGANVLTF. For the CDR3, the DNA is TGTGCCAGCACCCCCATCGGGCAGTGGTCTGGGGCCAACGTCCTGACTTTC.

On this clone itself: This sample includes further DNA sequences coding for the same CDR3. V gene TRBV5-4 combines with J gene TRBJ1-2; D not resolved. The length of the CDR3 is 12 residues. Trimming took off 0 bases at V and 5 bases at J, with 5 bases between the two ends. Germline loops: CDR1 SGHNT, CDR2 YYREEE (reference sequence). CDR3 DNA sequence: TGTGCCAGCAGCTTGGACGGGTATGGCTACACCTTC. Protein: CASSLDGYGYTF.

V gene TRBV4-2 combines with J gene TRBJ2-1; no definite D call. Germline-derived CDR1 and CDR2 are LGHNA and YNFKEQ. The CDR3 contains 15 residues. Trimming left V 0 bases short and J 4 bases short, with 10 bases between. This CDR3 is CASSQDWSIYNEQFF. For the CDR3, the DNA is TGTGCCAGCAGCCAAGACTGGAGTATTTACAATGAGCAGTTCTTC.

For the CDR3, the DNA is TGTGCCAGCAGCCAATATAGCGAGTTTGCAACCGGGGAGCTGTTTTTT. Amino acids: CASSQYSEFATGELFF. The V call is TRBV16, the J call TRBJ2-2; D may be TRBD2 (5 bases). Germline V gene data show CDR1 as KGHSY and CDR2 as FQNENV. Deletions cut 1 base from V and 5 bases from J, with 14 bases between. This CDR3 has 16 residues.

In DNA, the CDR3 is TGCGCCAGCAGCATAAGACAGGGAGAACCCTACGAGCAGTACTTC. It translates to CASSIRQGEPYEQYF. The V and J genes are TRBV5-1 and TRBJ2-7, with TRBD1 matching over 7 bases. The V gene's germline CDR1 is SGHRS and CDR2 YFSETQ. With V trimmed by 4 bases and J by 2 bases, 9 bases remained unmatched. The CDR3 has 15 residues.